This TCR beta chain stems from a study of cytomegalovirus exposure and HLA in healthy donors. At the level of the study: Out of approximately 400 genotyped donors, 81% belonged to the Caucasian-associated ancestry cluster.

Both 60 Vbeta primers and 13 Jbeta primers went into the PCR. TCRdb's table, derived via immunoSEQ multiplex PCR, lists solely in-frame clones and lacks some. The data show roughly 150,000 clones, more than 65% seen once. CDR3 length: 13 amino acids. The V gene's germline CDR1 is SGHRS and CDR2 YFSETQ. Trimming cost V 3 bases and J 8 bases; bases outside gene matches: 3. Findings and limits, study-wide: Rarity characterized most TCR sequences, yet some public TCRs appeared in many donors. Within the data, a cluster of highly shared sequence variants was likely a sequencing artifact.

Turning to this clone: Its antigen is not known.

The receptor's source is a young man in good health and CMV-seronegative. The sample comprised PBMCs. The rearrangement uses TRBV5-1 and TRBJ1-2; TRBD1 matches 11 bases. This CDR3 is CASSWDRGEGYTF. CDR3 bases: TGCGCCAGCAGCTGGGACAGGGGGGAAGGCTACACCTTC.